Following are 3 T cell receptor beta chains from one sample sequenced in a study of T cell repertoires in cytomegalovirus infection. TCRdb reprocessed the reads via MiXCR and lists one record per CDR3 protein. The sample lists around 770,000 distinct CDR3 sequences, roughly 29% seen once, with roughly 13% in the top ten. Their recognized antigens are unknown. The specimen comprised cultured CD8+ T cells from PBMCs, sampled from culture after CMV antigen stimulation. Every receptor here comes from a human donor in good health (CMV status not recorded). Some clones in this sample may be carry-over from other donors' samples.

This clonotype came up many times. V gene TRBV7-2 combines with J gene TRBJ1-1; no reliable D call. The CDR3 runs to 13 residues. V was shortened by 3 bases and J by 6 bases, with 11 bases between the two germline ends. Germline CDR1 SGHTA, CDR2 FQGNSA. This CDR3 reads CASSFGRTAEAFF. The CDR3 nucleotides read TGTGCCAGCAGCTTCGGCAGGACGGCTGAAGCTTTCTTT.

About this clonotype: It may be a read error: a sequence one base away is much more abundant. In DNA form, the CDR3 reads TGTGCCAGCTCCGAGTGGGAGTGGAACTCTGAAGCTTTCTTT. It yields the protein CASSEWEWNSEAFF. The V call is TRBV7-2, the J call TRBJ1-1; D gene unclear. The CDR3 totals 14 residues. Germline assignment: CDR1 SGHTA and CDR2 FQGNSA.

The CDR3 reads CASSPTPGQGAYEQFF. The CDR3 bases are TGTGCCAGCAGTCCGACACCGGGACAGGGGGCCTATGAGCAGTTCTTC. V and J are TRBV6-6 and TRBJ2-1; 12 bases agree with TRBD1. The CDR3 loop spans 16 amino acids. V shed 5 bases and J 8 bases; nucleotides not matched to a gene: 10. Germline V gene data show CDR1 as MNHNY and CDR2 as SVGAGI (reference sequence).